This passage covers 8 T cell receptor beta chains from one sample sequenced in a study of CD8+ T cells in alopecia areata. Treatment of the sample: oral pan-JAK inhibitor, 5-10 mg twice daily. In each case, RNA was isolated and then reverse transcribed into cDNA as the sequencing template. TCRdb's copy holds only in-frame clones and misses some; the assay was immunoSEQ multiplex PCR. This sample has over 150,000 clones, with roughly 64% found just once. The sample consisted of CD4+ T cells sorted from blood, taken at week 24, from a patient treated with tofacitinib. These receptors were collected from a human donor with alopecia areata.

The rearrangement links TRBV7-2 to TRBJ1-5; 7 bases are a match to TRBD1. The CDR3 extends over 16 amino acids. Germline lookup yields CDR1 SGHTA and CDR2 FQGNSA. V dropped 0 bases and J dropped 7; count of bases not matched to a gene: 9. CDR3 DNA: TGTGCCAGCAGCTTAGCGGGCACAGGGGACGGACAGCCCCAGCATTTT. It encodes CASSLAGTGDGQPQHF.

This sequence joins TRBV30 and TRBJ2-3, with no clear D. The CDR3 spans 11 residues. Germline V gene data show CDR1 as GTSNPN and CDR2 as SVGIG (reference sequence). V gave up 0 bases and J gave up 4 bases, with 2 bases separating them. The CDR3 DNA follows: TGTGCCTGGAGTGTCCCAGATACGCAGTATTTT. Translation: CAWSVPDTQYF.

This clone was seen more than once but under ten times. The rearrangement links TRBV19 to TRBJ2-3; 14 bases are shared with TRBD2. V was clipped by 5 bases and J by 5 bases; unmatched bases: 6. CDR1 and CDR2 (germline): LNHDA, SQIVND (reference sequence). The CDR3 extends over 16 amino acids. The CDR3 reads CASSPTSGGGLDTQYF. CDR3 nucleotide sequence: TGTGCCAGTAGTCCGACTAGCGGGGGGGGGCTAGATACGCAGTATTTT.

This chain links TRBV6-6 with TRBJ2-2; 8 positions agree with TRBD1. Germline V gives CDR1 MNHNY, CDR2 SVGAGI (reference sequence). The junction had 10 bases not matched to a gene; V was cut back by 11 bases and J by 5 bases. This CDR3 has 14 amino acids. The CDR3 nucleotides read TGTGCCGCCAACAGACAGGGGCGGACCGGGGAGCTGTTTTTT. Translating it yields CAANRQGRTGELFF.

The gene calls are TRBV16 and TRBJ1-2, with 7 bases matching TRBD1. The CDR3 covers 14 residues. After removal of 4 bases from V and 4 bases from J, the junction contained 6 bases not matched to a gene. The germline V gene has CDR1 KGHSY and CDR2 FQNENV. The CDR3 here is CASSLRQGAYGYTF. The CDR3 coding sequence is TGTGCCAGCAGCCTTCGACAGGGCGCCTATGGCTACACCTTC.

J is TRBJ1-1 and V is TRBV30; the D is unclear. Germline V lookup: CDR1 GTSNPN, CDR2 SVGIG (reference sequence). This CDR3 spans 13 amino acids. Trimming took 3 bases from V and 8 from J, leaving 16 bases between them. CDR3 sequence: CAWSDPRGSEAFF. CDR3 nucleotides: TGTGCCTGGAGCGATCCCAGAGGCAGCGAAGCTTTCTTT. Filled out from reference TRBV30 and TRBJ1-1, the complete variable domain reads SQTIHQWPATLVQPVGSPLSLECTVEGTSNPNLYWYRQAAGRGLQLLFYSVGIGQISSEVPQNLSASRPQDRQFILSSKKLLLSDSGFYLCAWSDPRGSEAFFGQGTRLTVV.

This sequence joins TRBV2 and TRBJ1-1; maybe TRBD1 (6 bases). This CDR3 spans 14 amino acids. Trimming took off 2 bases at V and 3 bases at J, with 10 bases between the two ends. CDR1 is SNHLY, CDR2 FYNNEI, per germline. CDR3 amino acids: CASSEQGTDTEAFF. In DNA, the CDR3 is TGTGCCAGCAGTGAACAGGGGACCGACACTGAAGCTTTCTTT.

J is TRBJ1-2 and V is TRBV5-1, with D tentatively TRBD1 (6 bases). Germline V lookup: CDR1 SGHRS, CDR2 YFSETQ. V was cut by 5 bases and J by 3 bases, with 14 bases left in between. This CDR3 comprises 14 residues. The CDR3 is CASSTGGADYGYTF. The CDR3 nucleotides are TGCGCCAGCAGTACGGGGGGCGCAGACTATGGCTACACCTTC.